The source of this T cell receptor beta chain is a study of technical replicates of blood from several donors. Profiled with immunoSEQ multiplex PCR; TCRdb holds only in-frame clones, not every one. Among under 65,000 clones listed, roughly nine tenths were seen once. The source is a human donor in good health. Some clones in this sample may be carry-over from other donors' samples. Sequencing was carried out using PBMCs.

Written as DNA, the CDR3 is TGTGCCAGCAGTTCAACCGGGACAGGGGAACACGAGCAGTACTTC. This sequence encodes CASSSTGTGEHEQYF. This chain joins TRBV27 and TRBJ2-7, with 10 bases lining up with TRBD1. The junction had 8 bases not matched to a gene; V was cut back by 4 bases and J by 5 bases. Germline values: CDR1 MNHEY, CDR2 SMNVEV (reference sequence). The CDR3 is made up of 15 amino acids.